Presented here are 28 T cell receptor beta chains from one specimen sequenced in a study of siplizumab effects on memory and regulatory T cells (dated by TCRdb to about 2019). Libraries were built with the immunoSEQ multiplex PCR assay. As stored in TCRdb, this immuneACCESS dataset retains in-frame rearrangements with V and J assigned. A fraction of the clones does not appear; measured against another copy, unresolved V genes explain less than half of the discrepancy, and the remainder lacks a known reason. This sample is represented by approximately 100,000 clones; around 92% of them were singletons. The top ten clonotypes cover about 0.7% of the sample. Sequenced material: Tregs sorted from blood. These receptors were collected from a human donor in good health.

The CDR3 bases are TGCAGTGCTAGAGATCGAGTAACAGAGTACTTC. It codes for CSARDRVTEYF. The rearrangement links TRBV20-1 to TRBJ2-7; D gene unclear. CDR3 size: 11 residues. With 0 bases removed from V and 11 bases from J, the gap between germline ends came to 11 bases. The germline CDR1 and CDR2 sequences are DFQATT and SNEGSKA (reference sequence).

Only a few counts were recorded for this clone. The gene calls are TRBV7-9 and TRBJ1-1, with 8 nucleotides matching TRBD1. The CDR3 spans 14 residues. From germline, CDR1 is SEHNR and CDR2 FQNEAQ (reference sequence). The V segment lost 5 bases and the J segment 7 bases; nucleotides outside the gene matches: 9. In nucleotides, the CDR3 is TGTGCCAGCAGCCTAACAGGGGGGATTGGTGAAGCTTTCTTT. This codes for CASSLTGGIGEAFF.

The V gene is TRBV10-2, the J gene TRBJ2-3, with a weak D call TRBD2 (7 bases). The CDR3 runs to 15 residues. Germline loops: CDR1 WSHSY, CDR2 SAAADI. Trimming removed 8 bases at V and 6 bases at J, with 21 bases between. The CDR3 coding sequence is TGCGCCAGCGGGGAGGGGGGGAGTTCAGGGGATACGCAGTATTTT. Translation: CASGEGGSSGDTQYF.

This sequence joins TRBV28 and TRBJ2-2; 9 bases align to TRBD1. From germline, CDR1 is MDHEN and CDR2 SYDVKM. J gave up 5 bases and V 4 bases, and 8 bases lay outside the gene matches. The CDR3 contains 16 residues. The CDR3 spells CASSWEGQGSTGELFF. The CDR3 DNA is TGTGCCAGCAGTTGGGAGGGACAGGGATCTACCGGGGAGCTGTTTTTT. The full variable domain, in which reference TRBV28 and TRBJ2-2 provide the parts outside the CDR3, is DVKVTQSSRYLVKRTGEKVFLECVQDMDHENMFWYRQDPGLGLRLIYFSYDVKMKEKGDIPEGYSVSREKKERFSLILESASTNQTSMYLCASSWEGQGSTGELFFGEGSRLTVL.

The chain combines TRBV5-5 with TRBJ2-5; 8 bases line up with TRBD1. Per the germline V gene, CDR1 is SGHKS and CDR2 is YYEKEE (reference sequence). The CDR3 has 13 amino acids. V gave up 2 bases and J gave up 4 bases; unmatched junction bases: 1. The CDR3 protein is CASSFQGAETQYF. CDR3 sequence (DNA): TGTGCCAGCAGCTTTCAGGGGGCAGAGACCCAGTACTTC.

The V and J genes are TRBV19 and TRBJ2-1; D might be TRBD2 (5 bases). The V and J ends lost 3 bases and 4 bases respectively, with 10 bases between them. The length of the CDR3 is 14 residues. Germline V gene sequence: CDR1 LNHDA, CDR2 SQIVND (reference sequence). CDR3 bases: TGTGCCAGTAGTATTGGCGGGCCTTACAATGAGCAGTTCTTC. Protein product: CASSIGGPYNEQFF.

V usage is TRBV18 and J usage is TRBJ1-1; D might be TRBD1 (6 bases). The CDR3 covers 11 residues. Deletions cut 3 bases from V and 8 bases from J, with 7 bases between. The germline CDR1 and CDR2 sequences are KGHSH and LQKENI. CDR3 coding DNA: TGTGCCAGCTCACCCGGACAGGAAGCTTTCTTT. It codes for CASSPGQEAFF.

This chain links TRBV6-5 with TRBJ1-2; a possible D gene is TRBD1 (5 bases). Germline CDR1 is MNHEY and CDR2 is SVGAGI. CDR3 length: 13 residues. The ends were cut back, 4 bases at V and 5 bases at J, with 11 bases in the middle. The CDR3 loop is CASSSGLPYGYTF. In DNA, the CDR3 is TGTGCCAGCAGTTCGGGGCTCCCTTATGGCTACACCTTC.

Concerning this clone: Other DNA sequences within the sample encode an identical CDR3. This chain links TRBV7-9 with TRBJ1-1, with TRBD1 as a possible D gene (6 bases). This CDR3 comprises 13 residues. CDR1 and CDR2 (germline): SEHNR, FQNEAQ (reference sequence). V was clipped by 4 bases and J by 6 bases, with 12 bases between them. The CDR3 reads CASSSSRGSEAFF. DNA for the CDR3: TGTGCCAGCAGCTCCTCCAGGGGTTCTGAAGCTTTCTTT.

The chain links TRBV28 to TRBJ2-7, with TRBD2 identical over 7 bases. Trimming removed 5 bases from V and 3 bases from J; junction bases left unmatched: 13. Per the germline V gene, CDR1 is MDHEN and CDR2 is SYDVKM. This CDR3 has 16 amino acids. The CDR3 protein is CASSPFEAGKDYEQYF. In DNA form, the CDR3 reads TGTGCCAGCAGTCCTTTTGAAGCGGGGAAGGACTACGAGCAGTACTTC. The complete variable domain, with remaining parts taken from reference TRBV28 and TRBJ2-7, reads DVKVTQSSRYLVKRTGEKVFLECVQDMDHENMFWYRQDPGLGLRLIYFSYDVKMKEKGDIPEGYSVSREKKERFSLILESASTNQTSMYLCASSPFEAGKDYEQYFGPGTRLTVT.

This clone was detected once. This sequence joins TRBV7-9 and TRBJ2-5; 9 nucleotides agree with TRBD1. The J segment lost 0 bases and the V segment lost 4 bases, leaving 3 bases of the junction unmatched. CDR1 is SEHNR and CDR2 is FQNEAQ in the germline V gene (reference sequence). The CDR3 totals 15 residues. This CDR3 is CASSYGDRDQETQYF. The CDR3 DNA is TGTGCCAGCAGCTACGGGGACAGGGACCAAGAGACCCAGTACTTC.

CDR3 nucleotide sequence: TGTGCCAGCAGTTTATTGGCCAGGCTAGCGGGAGATGACACAGATACGCAGTATTTT. This sequence encodes CASSLLARLAGDDTDTQYF. This sequence joins TRBV28 and TRBJ2-3; TRBD2 agrees at 10 bases. The junction had 12 bases not matched to a gene; V was cut back by 1 base and J by 2 bases. The CDR3 consists of 19 residues. Germline V gives CDR1 MDHEN, CDR2 SYDVKM. Using reference TRBV28 and TRBJ2-3 for the parts outside the CDR3, the full variable domain is DVKVTQSSRYLVKRTGEKVFLECVQDMDHENMFWYRQDPGLGLRLIYFSYDVKMKEKGDIPEGYSVSREKKERFSLILESASTNQTSMYLCASSLLARLAGDDTDTQYFGPGTRLTVL.

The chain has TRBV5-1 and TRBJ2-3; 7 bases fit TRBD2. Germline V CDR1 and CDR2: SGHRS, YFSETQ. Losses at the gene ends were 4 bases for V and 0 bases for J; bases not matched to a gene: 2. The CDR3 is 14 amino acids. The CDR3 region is CASSLTSSTDTQYF. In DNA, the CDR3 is TGCGCCAGCAGCCTGACTAGCAGCACAGATACGCAGTATTTT.

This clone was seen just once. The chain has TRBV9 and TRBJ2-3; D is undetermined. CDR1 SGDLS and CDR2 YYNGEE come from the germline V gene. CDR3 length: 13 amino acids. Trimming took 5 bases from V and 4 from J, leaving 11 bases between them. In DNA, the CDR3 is TGTGCCAGCAGTACAAGCTCCGCAGATACGCAGTATTTT. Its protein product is CASSTSSADTQYF.

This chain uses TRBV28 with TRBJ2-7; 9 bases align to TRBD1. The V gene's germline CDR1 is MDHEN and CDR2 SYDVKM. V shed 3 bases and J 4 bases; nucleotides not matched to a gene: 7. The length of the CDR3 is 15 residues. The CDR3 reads CASSFPPTGGYEQYF. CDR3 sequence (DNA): TGTGCCAGCAGTTTCCCCCCGACAGGGGGGTACGAGCAGTACTTC.

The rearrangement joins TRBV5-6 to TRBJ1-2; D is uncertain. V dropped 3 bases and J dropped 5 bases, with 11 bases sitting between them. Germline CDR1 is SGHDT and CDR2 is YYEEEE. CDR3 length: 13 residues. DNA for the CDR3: TGTGCCAGCAGCTCCGGGATTAAATATGGCTACACCTTC. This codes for CASSSGIKYGYTF.

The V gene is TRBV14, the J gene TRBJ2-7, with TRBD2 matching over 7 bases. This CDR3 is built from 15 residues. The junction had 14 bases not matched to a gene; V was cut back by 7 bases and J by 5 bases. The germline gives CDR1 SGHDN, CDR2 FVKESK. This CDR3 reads CASTPGGGRKNEQYF. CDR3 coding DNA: TGTGCCAGCACCCCGGGTGGCGGGAGAAAAAACGAGCAGTACTTC. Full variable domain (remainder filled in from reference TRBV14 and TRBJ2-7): EAGVTQFPSHSVIEKGQTVTLRCDPISGHDNLYWYRRVMGKEIKFLLHFVKESKQDESGMPNNRFLAERTGGTYSTLKVQPAELEDSGVYFCASTPGGGRKNEQYFGPGTRLTVT.

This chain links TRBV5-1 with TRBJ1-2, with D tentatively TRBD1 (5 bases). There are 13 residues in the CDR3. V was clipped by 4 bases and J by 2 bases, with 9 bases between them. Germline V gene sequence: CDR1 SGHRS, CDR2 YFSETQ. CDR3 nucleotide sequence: TGCGCCAGCAGCACTGGGGACAACTATGGCTACACCTTC. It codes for CASSTGDNYGYTF. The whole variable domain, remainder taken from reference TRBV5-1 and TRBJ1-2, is KAGVTQTPRYLIKTRGQQVTLSCSPISGHRSVSWYQQTPGQGLQFLFEYFSETQRNKGNFPGRFSGRQFSNSRSEMNVSTLELGDSALYLCASSTGDNYGYTFGSGTRLTVV.

The CDR3 sequence: CASSVAVWGNTDTQYF. The CDR3 DNA sequence: TGTGCCAGCAGCGTAGCCGTGTGGGGTAACACAGATACGCAGTATTTT. The chain has TRBV9 and TRBJ2-3; the D is unclear. Trimming pared 0 bases from V and 2 bases from J, leaving 13 bases between. The CDR3 has 16 residues. Germline V gene sequence: CDR1 SGDLS, CDR2 YYNGEE.

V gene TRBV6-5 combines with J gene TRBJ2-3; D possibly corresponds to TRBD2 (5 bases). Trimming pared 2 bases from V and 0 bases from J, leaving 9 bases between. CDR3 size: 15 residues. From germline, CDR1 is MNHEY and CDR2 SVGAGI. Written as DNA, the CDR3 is TGTGCCAGCAGTTACGCGAGCGGCAGCACAGATACGCAGTATTTT. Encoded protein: CASSYASGSTDTQYF.

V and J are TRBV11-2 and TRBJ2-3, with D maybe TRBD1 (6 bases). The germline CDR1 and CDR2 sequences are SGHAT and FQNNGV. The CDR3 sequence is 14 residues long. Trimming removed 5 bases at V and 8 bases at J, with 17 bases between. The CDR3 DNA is TGTGCCAGCAGCCAGAGGGGGTCCGGAGGTACGCAGTATTTT. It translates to CASSQRGSGGTQYF.

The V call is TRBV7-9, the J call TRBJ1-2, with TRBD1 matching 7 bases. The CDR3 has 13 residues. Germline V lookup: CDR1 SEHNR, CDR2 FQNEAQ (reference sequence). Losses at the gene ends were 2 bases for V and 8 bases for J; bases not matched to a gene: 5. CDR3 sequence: CASSLYRGGGYTF. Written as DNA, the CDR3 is TGTGCCAGCAGCTTATACAGGGGCGGCGGCTACACCTTC.

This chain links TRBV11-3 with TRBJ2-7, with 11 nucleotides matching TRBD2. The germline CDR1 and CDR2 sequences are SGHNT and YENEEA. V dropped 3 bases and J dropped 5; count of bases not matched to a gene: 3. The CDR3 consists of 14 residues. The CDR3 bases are TGTGCCAGCAGCTTGGAGGGACTAGCGGACGAGCAGTACTTC. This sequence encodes CASSLEGLADEQYF.

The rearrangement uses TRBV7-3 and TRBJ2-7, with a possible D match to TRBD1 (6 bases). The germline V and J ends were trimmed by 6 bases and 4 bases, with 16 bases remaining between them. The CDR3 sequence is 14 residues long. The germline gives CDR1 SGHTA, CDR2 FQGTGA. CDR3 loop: CASSHDRYEYEQYF. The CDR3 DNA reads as TGTGCCAGCAGTCATGACAGGTATGAGTACGAGCAGTACTTC.

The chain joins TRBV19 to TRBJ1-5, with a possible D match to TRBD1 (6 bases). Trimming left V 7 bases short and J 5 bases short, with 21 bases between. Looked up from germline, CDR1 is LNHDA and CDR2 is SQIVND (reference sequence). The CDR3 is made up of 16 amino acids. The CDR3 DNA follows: TGTGCCAGTACTCTAGGGGGTAGGCTAGTCGATCAGCCCCAGCATTTT. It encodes CASTLGGRLVDQPQHF.

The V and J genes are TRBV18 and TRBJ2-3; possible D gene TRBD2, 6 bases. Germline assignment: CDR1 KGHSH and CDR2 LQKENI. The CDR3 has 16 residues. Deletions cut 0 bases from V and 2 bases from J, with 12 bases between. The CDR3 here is CASSPPGLLITDTQYF. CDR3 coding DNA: TGTGCCAGCTCACCACCGGGACTCCTAATCACAGATACGCAGTATTTT.

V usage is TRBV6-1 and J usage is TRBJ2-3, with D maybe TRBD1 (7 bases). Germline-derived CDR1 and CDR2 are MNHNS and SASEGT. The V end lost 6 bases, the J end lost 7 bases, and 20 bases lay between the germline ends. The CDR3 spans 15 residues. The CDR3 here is CASSTTGVEGNTQYF. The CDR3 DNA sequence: TGTGCCAGCAGCACCACAGGGGTGGAGGGGAATACGCAGTATTTT.

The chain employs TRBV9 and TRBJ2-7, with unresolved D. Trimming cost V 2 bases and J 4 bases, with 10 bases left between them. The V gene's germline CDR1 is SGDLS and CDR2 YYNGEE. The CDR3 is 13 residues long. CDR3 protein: CASSVQERYEQYF. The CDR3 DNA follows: TGTGCCAGCAGCGTCCAGGAACGATACGAGCAGTACTTC.